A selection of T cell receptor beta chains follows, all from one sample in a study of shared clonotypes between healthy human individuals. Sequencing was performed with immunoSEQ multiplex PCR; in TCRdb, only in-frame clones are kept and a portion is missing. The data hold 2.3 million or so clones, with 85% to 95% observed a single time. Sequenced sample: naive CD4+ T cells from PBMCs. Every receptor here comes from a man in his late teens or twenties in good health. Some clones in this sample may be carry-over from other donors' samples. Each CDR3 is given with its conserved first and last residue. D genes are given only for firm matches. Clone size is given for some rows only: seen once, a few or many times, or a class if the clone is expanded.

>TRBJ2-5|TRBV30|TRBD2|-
TGTGCCTGGAGTGTTACTAGCGGGCGGGAGACCCAGTACTTC
CAWSVTSGRETQYF
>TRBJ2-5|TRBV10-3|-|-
TGTGCCATCAAGGACAGTCAAGAGACCCAGTACTTC
CAIKDSQETQYF
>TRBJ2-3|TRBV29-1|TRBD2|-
TGCAGCGTCCGGACTAGCGGAGGGGGCACAGATACGCAGTATTTT
CSVRTSGGGTDTQYF
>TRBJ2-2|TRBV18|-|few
TGTGCCAGCTCACCAGGGGGCACCGGGGAGCTGTTTTTT
CASSPGGTGELFF
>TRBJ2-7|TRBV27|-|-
TGTGCCAGCAGTTTAAGGACTAGGGGGAACGAGCAGTACTTC
CASSLRTRGNEQYF
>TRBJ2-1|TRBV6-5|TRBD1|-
TGTGCCAGCAGAAGGACAGGGGACGAGCAGTTCTTC
CASRRTGDEQFF
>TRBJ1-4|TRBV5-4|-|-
TGTGCCAGCAGCTGGACGGGACATGAAACGGAAAAACTGTTTTTT
CASSWTGHETEKLFF
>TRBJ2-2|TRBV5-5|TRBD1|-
TGTGCCAGCAGCGCGACAGGGGGCAACACCGGGGAGCTGTTTTTT
CASSATGGNTGELFF
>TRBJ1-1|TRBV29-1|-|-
TGCAGCGTTGGGGGCAGGGTGGGGAGGACTGAAGCTTTCTTT
CSVGGRVGRTEAFF
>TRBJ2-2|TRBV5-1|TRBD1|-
TGCGCCAGCAGCCTACAGACAGGGCTCACCGGGGAGCTGTTTTTT
CASSLQTGLTGELFF
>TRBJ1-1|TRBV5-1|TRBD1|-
TGCGCCAGCAGCTTGGCTCGGACAGGGACCACTGAAGCTTTCTTT
CASSLARTGTTEAFF
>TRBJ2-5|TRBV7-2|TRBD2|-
TGTGCCAGCAGCTTAGGACTAGCGAAAGAGACCCAGTACTTC
CASSLGLAKETQYF
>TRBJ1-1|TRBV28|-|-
TGTGCCAGCAGTACCTGGGGGGGGCTGAGCACTGAAGCTTTCTTT
CASSTWGGLSTEAFF
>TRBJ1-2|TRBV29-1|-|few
TGCAGCGTTGGGGGGAGGGACTATGGCTACACCTTC
CSVGGRDYGYTF
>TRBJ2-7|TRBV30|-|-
TGTGCCTGGAGTGAAACAGGGTTCGACGAGCAGTACTTC
CAWSETGFDEQYF
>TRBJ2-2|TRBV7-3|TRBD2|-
TGTGCCAGCAGCCCCGGTCTGGCTAGCGGGAGTACCGGGGAGCTGTTTTTT
CASSPGLASGSTGELFF
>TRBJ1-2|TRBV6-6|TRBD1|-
TGTGCCAGCCTGGACAGGAACTATGGCTACACCTTC
CASLDRNYGYTF